This T cell receptor beta chain is from a study of T cells in Graves' hyperthyroidism and ophthalmopathy. The overall study: Peripheral blood sampling occurred at initial diagnosis, before any treatment.

Patients aged 18 to 65 had newly diagnosed hyperthyroidism lasting under 2 months. Diagnosis rested on symptoms, serum thyroxine and TRAb, thyroid ultrasound, and orbital computed tomography. The PBMCs studied were ones that came from 10 ml fresh peripheral blood. Template material for amplifying TCR beta CDR3 regions consisted of RNA transcripts. The HTBI set primed first-round TCR CDR3 RT-PCR. TCRdb processed the multiplex PCR reads anew with MiXCR; each CDR3 protein has one entry. The sample lists nearly 750,000 distinct CDR3 sequences, under 45% seen once, with roughly 30% in the top ten. Germline values: CDR1 SGHKS, CDR2 YYEKEE (reference sequence). This CDR3 has 14 amino acids. Trimming removed 4 bases from V and 7 bases from J; junction bases left unmatched: 5. In its sample, this clonotype was seen a few times.

The TCR comes from a woman aged 35 to 49 with Graves' hyperthyroidism. This sequence joins TRBV5-5 and TRBJ2-2, with 9 bases aligning to TRBD1. Sample: blood. CDR3 DNA: TGTGCCAGCAGCCGGACAGGGGCGAACGGGGAGCTGTTTTTT. Translation gives CASSRTGANGELFF. Full variable domain (missing parts from reference TRBV5-5 and TRBJ2-2): DAGVTQSPTHLIKTRGQQVTLRCSPISGHKSVSWYQQVLGQGPQFIFQYYEKEERGRGNFPDRFSARQFPNYSSELNVNALLLGDSALYLCASSRTGANGELFFGEGSRLTVL.